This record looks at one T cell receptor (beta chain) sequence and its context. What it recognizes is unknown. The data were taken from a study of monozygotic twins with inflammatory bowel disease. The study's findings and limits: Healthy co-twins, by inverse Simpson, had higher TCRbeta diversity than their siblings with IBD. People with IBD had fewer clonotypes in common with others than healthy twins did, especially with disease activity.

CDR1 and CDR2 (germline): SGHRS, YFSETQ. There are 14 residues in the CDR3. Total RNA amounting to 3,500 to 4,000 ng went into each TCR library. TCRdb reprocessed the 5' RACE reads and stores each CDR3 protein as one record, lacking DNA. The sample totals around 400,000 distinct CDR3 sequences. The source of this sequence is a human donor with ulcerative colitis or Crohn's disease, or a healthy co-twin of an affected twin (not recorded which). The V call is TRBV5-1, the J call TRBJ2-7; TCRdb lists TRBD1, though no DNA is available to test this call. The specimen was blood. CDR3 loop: CASSLHRDPYEQYF.